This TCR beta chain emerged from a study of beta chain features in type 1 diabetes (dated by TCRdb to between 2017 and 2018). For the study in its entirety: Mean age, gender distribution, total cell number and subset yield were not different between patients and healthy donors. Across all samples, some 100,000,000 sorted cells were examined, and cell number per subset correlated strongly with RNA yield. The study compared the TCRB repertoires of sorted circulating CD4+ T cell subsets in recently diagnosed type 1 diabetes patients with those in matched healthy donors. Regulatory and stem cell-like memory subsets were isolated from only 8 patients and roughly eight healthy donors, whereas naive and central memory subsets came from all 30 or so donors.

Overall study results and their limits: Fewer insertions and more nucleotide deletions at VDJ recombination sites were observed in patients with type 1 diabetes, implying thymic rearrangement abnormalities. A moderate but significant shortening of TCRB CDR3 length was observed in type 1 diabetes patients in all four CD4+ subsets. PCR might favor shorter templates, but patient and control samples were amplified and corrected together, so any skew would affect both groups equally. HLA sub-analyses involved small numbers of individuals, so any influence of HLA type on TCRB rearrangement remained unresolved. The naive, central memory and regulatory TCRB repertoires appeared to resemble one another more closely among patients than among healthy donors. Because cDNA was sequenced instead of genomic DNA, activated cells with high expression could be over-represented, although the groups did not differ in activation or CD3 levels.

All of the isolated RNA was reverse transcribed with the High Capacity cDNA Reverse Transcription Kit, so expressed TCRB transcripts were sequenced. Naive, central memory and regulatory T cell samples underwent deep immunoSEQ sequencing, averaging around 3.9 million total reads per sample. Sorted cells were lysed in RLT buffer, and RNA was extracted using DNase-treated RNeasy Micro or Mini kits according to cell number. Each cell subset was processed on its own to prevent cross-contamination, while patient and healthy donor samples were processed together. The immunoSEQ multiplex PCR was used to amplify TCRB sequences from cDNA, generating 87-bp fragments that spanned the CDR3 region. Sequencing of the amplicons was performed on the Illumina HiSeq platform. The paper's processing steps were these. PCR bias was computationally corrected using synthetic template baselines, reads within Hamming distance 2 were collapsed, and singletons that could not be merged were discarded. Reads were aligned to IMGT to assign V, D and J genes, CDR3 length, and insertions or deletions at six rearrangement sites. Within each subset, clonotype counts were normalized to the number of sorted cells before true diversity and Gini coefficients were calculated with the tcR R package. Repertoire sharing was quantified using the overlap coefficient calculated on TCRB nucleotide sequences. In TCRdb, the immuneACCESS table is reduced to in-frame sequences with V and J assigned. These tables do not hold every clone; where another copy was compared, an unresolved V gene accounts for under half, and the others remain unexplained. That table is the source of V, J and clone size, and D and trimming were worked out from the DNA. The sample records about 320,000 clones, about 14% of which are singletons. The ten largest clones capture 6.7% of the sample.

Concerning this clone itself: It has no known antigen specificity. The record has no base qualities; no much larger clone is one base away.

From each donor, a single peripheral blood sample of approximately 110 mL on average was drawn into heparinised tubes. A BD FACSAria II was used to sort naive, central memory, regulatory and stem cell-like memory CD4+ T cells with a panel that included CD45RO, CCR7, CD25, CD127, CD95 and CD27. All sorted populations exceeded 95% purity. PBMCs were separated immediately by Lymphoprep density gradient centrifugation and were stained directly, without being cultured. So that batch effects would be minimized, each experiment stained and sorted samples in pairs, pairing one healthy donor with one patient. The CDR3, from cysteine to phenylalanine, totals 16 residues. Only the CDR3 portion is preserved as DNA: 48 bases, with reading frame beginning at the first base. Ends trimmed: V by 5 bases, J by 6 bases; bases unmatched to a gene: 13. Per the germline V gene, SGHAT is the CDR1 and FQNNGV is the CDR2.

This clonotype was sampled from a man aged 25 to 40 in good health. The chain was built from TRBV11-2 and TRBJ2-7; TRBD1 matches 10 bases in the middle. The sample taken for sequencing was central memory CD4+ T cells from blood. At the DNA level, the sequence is TGTGCCAGCAGCCCTATTGACAGGGGGCCGTGGTCCGAGCAGTACTTC. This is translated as CASSPIDRGPWSEQYF. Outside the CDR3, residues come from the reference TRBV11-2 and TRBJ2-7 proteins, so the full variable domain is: EAGVAQSPRYKIIEKRQSVAFWCNPISGHATLYWYQQILGQGPKLLIQFQNNGVVDDSQLPKDRFSAERLKGVDSTLKIQPAKLEDSAVYLCASSPIDRGPWSEQYFGPGTRLTVT.